This T cell receptor (beta chain) was recovered during a study of shared clonotypes between healthy human individuals. Broader study findings: Clonotype sharing among donors, it was expected, would be affected by sequencing depth. The naive CD4 repertoires of several donors were compared, and roughly 5.1% of clonotypes were shared. Naive subsets generally had larger estimated richness than memory subsets.

A remark on this clone: Its antigen is currently unknown.

The CDR3 is 15 amino acids. CDR1 SNHLY and CDR2 FYNNEI come from the germline V gene. V was trimmed by 5 bases and J by 5 bases, leaving 15 bases between them. TCRdb's copy holds only in-frame clones and misses some; the assay was immunoSEQ multiplex PCR. The sample includes about 2.1 million clones, 85% to 95% of them seen just once. It was CD45RO-negative cells, positively selected for CCR7, that made up naive CD8 cells, with terminally differentiated effector memory CD45RA+ cells excluded. Every donor was a Caucasian adult from Nashville, Tennessee. Sequencing input: naive CD8+ T cells from PBMCs. This chain joins TRBV2 and TRBJ2-2; TRBD2 is a possible D gene (6 bases). The receptor comes from a man in his late teens or twenties in good health. Some clones in this sample may be carry-over from other donors' samples. In DNA form, the CDR3 reads TGTGCCAGCAGTCCCGGGACTTGGGGGACCGGGGAGCTGTTTTTT. This translates into CASSPGTWGTGELFF.